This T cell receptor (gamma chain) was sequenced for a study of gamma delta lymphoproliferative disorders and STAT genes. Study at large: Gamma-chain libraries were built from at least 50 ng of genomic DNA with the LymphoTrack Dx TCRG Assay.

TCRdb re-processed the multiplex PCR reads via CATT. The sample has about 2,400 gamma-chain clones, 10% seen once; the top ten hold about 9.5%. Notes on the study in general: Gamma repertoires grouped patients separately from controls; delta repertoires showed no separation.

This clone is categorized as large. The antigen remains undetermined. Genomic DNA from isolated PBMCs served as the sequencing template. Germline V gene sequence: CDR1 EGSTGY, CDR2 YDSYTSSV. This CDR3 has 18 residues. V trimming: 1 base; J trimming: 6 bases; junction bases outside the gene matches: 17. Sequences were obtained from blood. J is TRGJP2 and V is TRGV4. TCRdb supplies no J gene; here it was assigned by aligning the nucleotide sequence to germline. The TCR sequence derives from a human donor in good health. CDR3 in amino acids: CATWDGRCGRSRDWIKTF. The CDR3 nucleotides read TGTGCCACCTGGGATGGCCGCTGTGGTAGGTCCCGTGATTGGATCAAGACGTTT.